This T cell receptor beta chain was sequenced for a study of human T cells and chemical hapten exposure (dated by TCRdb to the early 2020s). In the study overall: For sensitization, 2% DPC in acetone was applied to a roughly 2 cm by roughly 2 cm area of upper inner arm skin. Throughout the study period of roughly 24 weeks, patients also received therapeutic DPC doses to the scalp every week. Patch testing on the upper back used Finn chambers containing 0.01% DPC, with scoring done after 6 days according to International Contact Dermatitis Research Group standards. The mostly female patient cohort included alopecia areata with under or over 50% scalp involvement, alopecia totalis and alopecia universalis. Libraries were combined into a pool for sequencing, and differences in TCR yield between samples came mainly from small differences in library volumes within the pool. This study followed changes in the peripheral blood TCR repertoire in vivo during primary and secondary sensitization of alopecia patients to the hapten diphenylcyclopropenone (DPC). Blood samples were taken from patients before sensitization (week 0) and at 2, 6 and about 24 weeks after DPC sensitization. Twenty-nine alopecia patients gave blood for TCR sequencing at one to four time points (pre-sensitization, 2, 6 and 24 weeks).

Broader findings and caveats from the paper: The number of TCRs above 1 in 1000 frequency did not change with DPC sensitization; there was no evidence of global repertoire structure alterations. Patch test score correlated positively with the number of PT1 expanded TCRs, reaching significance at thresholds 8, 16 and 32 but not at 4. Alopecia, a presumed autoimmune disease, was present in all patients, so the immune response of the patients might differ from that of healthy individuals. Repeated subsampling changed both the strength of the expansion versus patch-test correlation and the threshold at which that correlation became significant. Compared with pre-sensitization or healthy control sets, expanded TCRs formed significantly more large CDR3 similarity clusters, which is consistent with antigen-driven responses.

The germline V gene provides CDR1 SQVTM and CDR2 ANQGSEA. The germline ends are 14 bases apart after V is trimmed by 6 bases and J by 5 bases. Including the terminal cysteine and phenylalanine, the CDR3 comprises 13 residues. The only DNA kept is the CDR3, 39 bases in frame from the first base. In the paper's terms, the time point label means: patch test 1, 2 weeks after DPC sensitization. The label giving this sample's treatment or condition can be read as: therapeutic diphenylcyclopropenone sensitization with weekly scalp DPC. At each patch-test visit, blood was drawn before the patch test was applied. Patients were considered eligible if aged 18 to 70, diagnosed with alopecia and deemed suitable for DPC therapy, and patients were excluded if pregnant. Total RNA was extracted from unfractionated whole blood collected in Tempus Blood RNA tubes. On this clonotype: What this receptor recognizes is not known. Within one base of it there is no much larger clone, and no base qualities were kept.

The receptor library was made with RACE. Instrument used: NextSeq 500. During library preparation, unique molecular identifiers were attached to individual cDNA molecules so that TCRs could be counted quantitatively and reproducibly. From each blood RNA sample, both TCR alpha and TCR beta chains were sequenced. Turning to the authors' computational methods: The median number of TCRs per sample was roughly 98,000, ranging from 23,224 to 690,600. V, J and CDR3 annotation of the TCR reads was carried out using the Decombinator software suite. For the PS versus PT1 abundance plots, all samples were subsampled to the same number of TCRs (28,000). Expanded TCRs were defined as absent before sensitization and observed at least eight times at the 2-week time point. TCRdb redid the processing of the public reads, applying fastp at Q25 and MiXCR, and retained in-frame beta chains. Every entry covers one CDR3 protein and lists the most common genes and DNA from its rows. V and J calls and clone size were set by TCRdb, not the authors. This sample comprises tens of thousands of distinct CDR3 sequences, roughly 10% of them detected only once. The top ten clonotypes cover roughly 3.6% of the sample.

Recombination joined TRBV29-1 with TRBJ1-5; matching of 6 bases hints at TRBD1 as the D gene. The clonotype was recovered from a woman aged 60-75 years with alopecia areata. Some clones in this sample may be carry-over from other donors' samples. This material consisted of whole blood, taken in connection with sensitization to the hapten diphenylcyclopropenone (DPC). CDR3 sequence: CSVAGEAHQPQHF. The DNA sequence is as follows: TGCAGCGTGGCAGGGGAGGCCCATCAGCCCCAGCATTTT.